This T cell receptor beta chain emerged from a study of relationships among human T cell subsets. Findings and caveats of the study: Th1, Th2 and regulatory T cells shared many CDR3 sequences.

TCR alpha and beta CDR3s were amplified from mRNA by semiquantitative ARM-PCR. Tagged nested gene-specific primers were used first, then communal superprimers amplified exponentially. TCRdb fed the multiplex PCR reads into MiXCR, producing one record per CDR3 protein. This table holds roughly 7,200 distinct CDR3 sequences, 70% found once. A note on this clonotype: The antigen remains undetermined.

From pooled CD4+ and CD8+ T cells, anti-CD45RA microbeads isolated naive plus transitional cells. T cell subsets were isolated with antibody-coated magnetic beads. The V gene end was trimmed by 0 bases and the J gene end by 10 bases; junction bases not matched to a gene: 6. CDR3 length equals 15 residues. Germline values: CDR1 SGHTA, CDR2 FQGTGA. The rearrangement uses TRBV7-3 and TRBJ1-6; 7 bases are shared with TRBD1. The clonotype comes from a man aged 40-50 years in good health. Sequenced: naive and transitional (CD45RA+) T cells sorted from blood. DNA of the CDR3: TGTGCCAGCAGCTTAACGACAGGGCGGGACTCACCCCTCCACTTT. Translating gives CASSLTTGRDSPLHF.